These 19 T cell receptor beta chains were all obtained from the same sample, sequenced in a study of blood T cell repertoires in COVID-19. Profiling relied on immunoSEQ multiplex PCR, and the TCRdb table lists in-frame clones only, not all of them. The sample includes over 200,000 clones, about 90% of them seen just once. The sequenced material came from peripheral blood. The receptors shown here come from a woman between 45 and 60 years old with acute or convalescent COVID-19.

The chain uses TRBV27 and TRBJ1-6; 7 bases agree with TRBD1. The CDR3 consists of 17 residues. Unmatched junction bases numbered 9, after V lost 4 bases and J lost 3 bases. CDR1 and CDR2 from the germline V gene are MNHEY and SMNVEV (reference sequence). The CDR3 DNA sequence: TGTGCCAGCAGTTGGCAGGGGGTCGGAGGCTATAATTCACCCCTCCACTTT. Protein product: CASSWQGVGGYNSPLHF.

This chain connects TRBV7-9 to TRBJ2-2; unclear D gene. From germline, CDR1 is SEHNR and CDR2 FQNEAQ (reference sequence). V was pared by 1 base and J by 1 base, with 7 bases between. This CDR3 has 15 residues. CDR3: CASSLGTWNTGELFF. The CDR3 coding sequence is TGTGCCAGCAGCTTAGGAACTTGGAACACCGGGGAGCTGTTTTTT.

The chain recombines TRBV9 with TRBJ1-1, with TRBD1 as a possible D gene (6 bases). This CDR3 region has 13 residues. The V gene lost 3 bases and the J gene lost 5 bases, with 11 bases spanning the gap. Germline assignment: CDR1 SGDLS and CDR2 YYNGEE. The CDR3 DNA reads as TGTGCCAGCAGCGCCCAACAGGGAACTGAAGCTTTCTTT. As protein: CASSAQQGTEAFF.

V gene TRBV18 combines with J gene TRBJ2-3, with D unclear. The CDR3 is 15 amino acids. With 3 bases removed from V and 2 bases from J, the gap between germline ends came to 12 bases. Germline V CDR1 and CDR2: KGHSH, LQKENI. The CDR3 protein is CASSPIPLLTDTQYF. CDR3 in DNA: TGTGCCAGCTCACCCATACCGCTACTCACAGATACGCAGTATTTT.

The V call is TRBV30, the J call TRBJ2-6, with 7 bases that match TRBD2. Germline CDR1 reads GTSNPN; CDR2 reads SVGIG (reference sequence). Trimming removed 3 bases from V and 2 bases from J; junction bases left unmatched: 10. The CDR3 length is 17 residues. Here the CDR3 DNA reads TGTGCCTGGAGAAGGAGTGAAGGGAGGGCTGGGGCCAACGTCCTGACTTTC. It yields the protein CAWRRSEGRAGANVLTF.

V is TRBV5-1 and J is TRBJ2-7, with 7 bases identical to TRBD2. This CDR3 region has 13 residues. V shed 5 bases, J shed 4 bases, and the junction held 6 bases outside the gene matches. Looked up from germline, CDR1 is SGHRS and CDR2 is YFSETQ. The CDR3 nucleotides read TGCGCCAGCAGGGAAGGGAGGGGATACGAGCAGTACTTC. Translating it yields CASREGRGYEQYF.

The gene calls are TRBV27 and TRBJ1-5; no definite D call. Deletions cut 2 bases from V and 0 bases from J, with 11 bases between. This CDR3 contains 16 residues. Germline V gene sequence: CDR1 MNHEY, CDR2 SMNVEV (reference sequence). Here the CDR3 reads CASSLRGSYSNQPQHF. DNA for the CDR3: TGTGCCAGCAGTTTACGGGGATCTTATAGCAATCAGCCCCAGCATTTT.

V and J are TRBV4-3 and TRBJ2-1, with TRBD2 identical over 7 bases. After removal of 0 bases from V and 7 bases from J, the junction contained 12 bases not matched to a gene. The CDR3 is 17 residues long. Germline V gene lookup returns CDR1 LGHNA and CDR2 YSLEER. Here the CDR3 reads CASSQEWAGRGKNEQFF. DNA for the CDR3: TGCGCCAGCAGCCAAGAATGGGCGGGGAGGGGAAAAAATGAGCAGTTCTTC.

In this sample, this clone turned up a few times. The gene calls are TRBV19 and TRBJ2-2; no definite D call. The CDR3 totals 13 residues. Trimming shortened V by 4 bases and J by 4 bases, and 7 bases separated the two germline ends. Per the germline V gene, CDR1 is LNHDA and CDR2 is SQIVND (reference sequence). CDR3 residues: CASSSGLTGELFF. The CDR3 bases are TGTGCCAGTAGTAGCGGCCTCACCGGGGAGCTGTTTTTT.

This chain connects TRBV2 to TRBJ1-1; maybe TRBD1 (6 bases). Trimming shortened V by 8 bases and J by 0 bases, and 19 bases separated the two germline ends. Germline-derived CDR1 and CDR2 are SNHLY and FYNNEI. This CDR3 has 16 amino acids. CDR3 nucleotides: TGTGCCAGCCATGAACAGGGTGGATGGGTGAACACTGAAGCTTTCTTT. Translating it yields CASHEQGGWVNTEAFF.

The genes are TRBV18 and TRBJ1-1, with TRBD1 matching over 8 bases. The CDR3 has 17 residues. The J segment lost 7 bases and the V segment lost 2 bases, leaving 15 bases of the junction unmatched. Germline CDR1 is KGHSH and CDR2 is LQKENI. The CDR3 spells CASSPLDREARSSEAFF. DNA for the CDR3: TGTGCCAGCTCACCATTGGACAGGGAGGCTCGAAGTAGTGAAGCTTTCTTT.

This clone was seen a handful of times. The chain couples TRBV5-5 to TRBJ1-6; D is ambiguous. V lost 3 bases and J lost 0, with 10 bases in between. This CDR3 is built from 16 residues. Germline V gene sequence: CDR1 SGHKS, CDR2 YYEKEE (reference sequence). The CDR3 coding sequence is TGTGCCAGCAGCTCAAGATCTAACTCCTATAATTCACCCCTCCACTTT. Its protein is CASSSRSNSYNSPLHF.

The chain combines TRBV19 with TRBJ1-2; D unclear. Germline CDR1 LNHDA, CDR2 SQIVND (reference sequence). V lost 2 bases, J lost 0 bases, and 13 bases lay in between. The CDR3 runs 16 residues. The CDR3 is CASSILVGRSNYGYTF. The CDR3 DNA is TGTGCCAGTAGTATATTGGTAGGGAGATCTAACTATGGCTACACCTTC.

This clone was recorded once. The chain couples TRBV28 to TRBJ2-1; D may be TRBD2 (5 bases). The germline V gene has CDR1 MDHEN and CDR2 SYDVKM. The V and J ends lost 5 bases and 8 bases respectively, with 16 bases between them. The CDR3 spans 14 residues. The CDR3 loop reads CASSGRASLDEQFF. The CDR3 nucleotides read TGTGCCAGCAGTGGGCGGGCTTCGTTGGATGAGCAGTTCTTC.

The chain combines TRBV7-2 with TRBJ2-6; a weak D match, TRBD1 (7 bases). V shed 4 bases and J shed 4 bases, with 11 bases lying between them. The CDR3 sequence is 15 residues long. CDR1 SGHTA and CDR2 FQGNSA come from the germline V gene. The CDR3 is CASSSRGAGANVLTF. Here the CDR3 DNA reads TGTGCCAGCAGCTCCAGGGGGGCCGGGGCCAACGTCCTGACTTTC.

The chain couples TRBV3-1 (or the pseudogene TRBV3-2) to TRBJ2-7, with TRBD2 matching over 7 bases. Germline V gene lookup returns CDR1 LGHDT and CDR2 YNNKEL (reference sequence). Trimming cost V 1 base and J 3 bases; bases outside gene matches: 6. The CDR3 contains 15 residues. CDR3 sequence reads: CASSQGGGRIYEQYF. DNA for the CDR3: TGTGCCAGCAGCCAAGGGGGCGGGAGAATCTACGAGCAGTACTTC.

The rearrangement joins TRBV6-5 to TRBJ1-4; D remains unclear. V gave up 0 bases and J gave up 7 bases, with 15 bases separating them. Germline CDR1 reads MNHEY; CDR2 reads SVGAGI. The CDR3 is 16 amino acids. Written as DNA, the CDR3 is TGTGCCAGCAGTTACTCGTTCCCCAACGGCGGTGAAAAACTGTTTTTT. It specifies CASSYSFPNGGEKLFF.

The chain has TRBV19 and TRBJ1-6; D is undetermined. The V end was cut by 2 bases, the J end by 0 bases, with 5 bases between. From germline, CDR1 is LNHDA and CDR2 SQIVND (reference sequence). The CDR3 extends over 15 amino acids. The CDR3 sequence is CASSISSSYNSPLHF. CDR3 bases: TGTGCCAGTAGTATATCGAGCTCCTATAATTCACCCCTCCACTTT.

V is TRBV9 and J is TRBJ2-1; 7 nucleotides align to TRBD2. This CDR3 is built from 15 residues. The germline V gene has CDR1 SGDLS and CDR2 YYNGEE. The J segment lost 0 bases and the V segment lost 4 bases, leaving 4 bases of the junction unmatched. The CDR3 nucleotides read TGTGCCAGCAGCCCCGGCGGGAGCTCCTACAATGAGCAGTTCTTC. Amino acid sequence: CASSPGGSSYNEQFF.